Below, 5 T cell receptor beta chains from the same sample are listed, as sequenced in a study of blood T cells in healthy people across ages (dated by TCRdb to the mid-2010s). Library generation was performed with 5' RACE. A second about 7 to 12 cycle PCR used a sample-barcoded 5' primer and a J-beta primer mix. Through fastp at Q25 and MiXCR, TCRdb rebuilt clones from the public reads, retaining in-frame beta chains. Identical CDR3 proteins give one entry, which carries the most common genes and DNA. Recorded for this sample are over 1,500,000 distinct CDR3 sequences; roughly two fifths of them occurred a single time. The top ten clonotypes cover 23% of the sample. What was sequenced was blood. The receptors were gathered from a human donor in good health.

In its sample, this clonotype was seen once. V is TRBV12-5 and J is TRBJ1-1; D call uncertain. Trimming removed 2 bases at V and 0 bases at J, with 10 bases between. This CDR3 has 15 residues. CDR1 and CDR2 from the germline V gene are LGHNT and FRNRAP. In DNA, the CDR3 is TGTGCTAGTGGTTTGACCCTCGGGGTGAACACTGAAGCTTTCTTT. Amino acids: CASGLTLGVNTEAFF.

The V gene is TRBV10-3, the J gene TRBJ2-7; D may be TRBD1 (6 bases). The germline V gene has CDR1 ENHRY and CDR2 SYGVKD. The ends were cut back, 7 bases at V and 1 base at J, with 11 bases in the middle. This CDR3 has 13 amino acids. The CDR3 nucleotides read TGTGCCATCATGGGACAACGATCCTACGAGCAGTACTTC. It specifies CAIMGQRSYEQYF.

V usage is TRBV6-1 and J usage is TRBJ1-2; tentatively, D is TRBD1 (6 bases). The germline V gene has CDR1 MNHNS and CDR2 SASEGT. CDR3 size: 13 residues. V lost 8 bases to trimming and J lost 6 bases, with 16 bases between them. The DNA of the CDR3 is TGTGCCAGCTCTCCGGGGGCCCTAGATGGCTACACCTTC. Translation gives CASSPGALDGYTF.

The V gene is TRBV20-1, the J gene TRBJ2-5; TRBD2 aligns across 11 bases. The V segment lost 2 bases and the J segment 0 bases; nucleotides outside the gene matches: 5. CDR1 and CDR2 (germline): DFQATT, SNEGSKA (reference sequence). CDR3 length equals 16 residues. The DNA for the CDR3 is TGCAGTGCTAGAAACCTAGCGGGGGGCTACCAAGAGACCCAGTACTTC. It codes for CSARNLAGGYQETQYF.

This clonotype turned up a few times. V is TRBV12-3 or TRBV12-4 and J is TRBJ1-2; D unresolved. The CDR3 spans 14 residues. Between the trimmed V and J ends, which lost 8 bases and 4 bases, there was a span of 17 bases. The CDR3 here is CASLLQNTGYGYTF. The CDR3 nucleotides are TGTGCCAGCCTCCTACAAAACACCGGCTATGGCTACACCTTC.